The following is a TCR beta chain sequence with its context. Its target is not known. These data belong to a study of shared clonotypes between healthy human individuals. Study-wide points: Limited genetic and exposure-history diversity came from having few donors. It was anticipated that sequencing depth would influence how many clonotypes donors shared.

Among the unsorted PBMC samples, replicate PCRs used roughly 0.3 ug DNA, 25,000 to 30,000 T cell genomes. Unsorted PBMC DNA was run through sequencing on ten immunoSEQ deep assay plates. Profiled with immunoSEQ multiplex PCR; TCRdb holds only in-frame clones, not every one. The sample has around 500,000 clones, roughly 80% seen once. Germline lookup yields CDR1 SGHDT and CDR2 YYEEEE. V trimming: 0 bases; J trimming: 5 bases; junction bases outside the gene matches: 4. The length of the CDR3 is 15 residues. The chain joins TRBV5-6 to TRBJ1-4, with 7 bases that match TRBD1. Sequenced: PBMCs. The clonotype comes from a woman in her forties in good health. Some clones in this sample may be carry-over from other donors' samples. The CDR3, as DNA: TGTGCCAGCAGCTTGGGACAGGGCCCAAATGAAAAACTGTTTTTT. Amino acid sequence: CASSLGQGPNEKLFF. The whole variable domain, remainder taken from reference TRBV5-6 and TRBJ1-4, is DAGVTQSPTHLIKTRGQQVTLRCSPKSGHDTVSWYQQALGQGPQFIFQYYEEEERQRGNFPDRFSGHQFPNYSSELNVNALLLGDSALYLCASSLGQGPNEKLFFGSGTQLSVL.